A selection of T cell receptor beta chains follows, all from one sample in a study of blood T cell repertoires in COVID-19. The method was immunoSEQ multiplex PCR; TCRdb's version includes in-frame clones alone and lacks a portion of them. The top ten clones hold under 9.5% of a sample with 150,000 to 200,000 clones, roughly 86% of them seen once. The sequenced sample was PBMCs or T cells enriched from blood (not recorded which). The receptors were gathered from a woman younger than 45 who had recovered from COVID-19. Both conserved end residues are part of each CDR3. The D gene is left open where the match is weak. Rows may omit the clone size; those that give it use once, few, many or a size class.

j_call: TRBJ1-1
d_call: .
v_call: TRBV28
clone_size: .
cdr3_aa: CATGFRNTEAFF
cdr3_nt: TGTGCTACAGGGTTTAGGAACACTGAAGCTTTCTTT

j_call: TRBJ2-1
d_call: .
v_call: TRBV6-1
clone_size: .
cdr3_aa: CASSDRRNYNEQFF
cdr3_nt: TGTGCCAGCAGTGACAGGCGAAATTACAATGAGCAGTTCTTC

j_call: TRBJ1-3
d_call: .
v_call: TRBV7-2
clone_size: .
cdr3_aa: CASSDGVLLGNTIYF
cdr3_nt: TGTGCCAGCAGCGACGGAGTGCTACTTGGAAACACCATATATTTT

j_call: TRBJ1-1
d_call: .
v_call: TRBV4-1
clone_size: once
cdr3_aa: CASSQARGNTEAFF
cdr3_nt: TGCGCCAGCAGCCAAGCTCGGGGGAACACTGAAGCTTTCTTT

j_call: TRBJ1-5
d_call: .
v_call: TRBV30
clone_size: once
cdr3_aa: CAWSVGVNSNQPQHF
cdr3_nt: TGTGCCTGGAGTGTAGGGGTAAATAGCAATCAGCCCCAGCATTTT

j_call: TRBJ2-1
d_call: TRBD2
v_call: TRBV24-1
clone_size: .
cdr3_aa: CATSDPATSGRGNEQFF
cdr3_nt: TGTGCCACCAGTGACCCTGCGACTAGCGGGAGAGGAAATGAGCAGTTCTTC

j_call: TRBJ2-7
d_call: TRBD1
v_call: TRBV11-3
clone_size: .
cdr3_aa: CASSLIGTVSYEQYF
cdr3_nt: TGTGCCAGCAGCTTAATCGGGACAGTCTCCTACGAGCAGTACTTC

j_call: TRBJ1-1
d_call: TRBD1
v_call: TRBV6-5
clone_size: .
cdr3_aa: CASSSHRGTGTEAFF
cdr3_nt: TGTGCCAGCAGTTCCCACAGGGGCACGGGAACTGAAGCTTTCTTT

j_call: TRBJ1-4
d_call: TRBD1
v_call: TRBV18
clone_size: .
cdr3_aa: CASSPTRDRVNNEKLFF
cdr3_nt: TGTGCCAGCTCACCAACCCGGGACAGAGTGAATAATGAAAAACTGTTTTTT

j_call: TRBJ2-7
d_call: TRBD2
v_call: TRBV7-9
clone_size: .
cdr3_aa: CASSRPSGSIYEQYF
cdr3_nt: TGTGCCAGCAGCCGCCCTAGCGGGAGTATCTACGAGCAGTACTTC

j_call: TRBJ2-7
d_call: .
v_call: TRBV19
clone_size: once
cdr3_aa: CASSPGSGDYEQYF
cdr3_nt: TGTGCCAGTAGTCCGGGTAGCGGCGACTACGAGCAGTACTTC

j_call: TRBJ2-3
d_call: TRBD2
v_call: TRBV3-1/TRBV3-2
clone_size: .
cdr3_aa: CASSQEGSAGNHF
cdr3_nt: TGTGCCAGCAGCCAAGAGGGGTCAGCGGGGAACCACTTT

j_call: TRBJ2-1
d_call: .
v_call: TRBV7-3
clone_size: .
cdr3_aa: CASSFLRRGRDEQFF
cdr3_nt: TGTGCCAGCAGCTTCCTAAGGAGGGGGAGGGATGAGCAGTTCTTC

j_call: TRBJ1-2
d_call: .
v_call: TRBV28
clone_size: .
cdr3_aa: CASKGGSGGYTF
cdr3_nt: TGTGCCAGCAAAGGGGGATCGGGTGGCTACACCTTC

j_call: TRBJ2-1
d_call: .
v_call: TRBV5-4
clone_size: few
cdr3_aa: CASSLETGHTEQFF
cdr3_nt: TGTGCCAGCAGCTTGGAAACAGGGCACACTGAGCAGTTCTTC

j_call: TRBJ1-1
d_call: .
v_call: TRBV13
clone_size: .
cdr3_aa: CASSLRGSPNREAFF
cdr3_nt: TGTGCCAGCAGCTTACGTGGCAGCCCTAACAGGGAAGCTTTCTTT

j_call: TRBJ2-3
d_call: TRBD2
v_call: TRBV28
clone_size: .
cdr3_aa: CASSPVTSGRASSTDTQYF
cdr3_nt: TGTGCCAGCAGTCCCGTTACTAGCGGGAGGGCCTCTAGCACAGATACGCAGTATTTT

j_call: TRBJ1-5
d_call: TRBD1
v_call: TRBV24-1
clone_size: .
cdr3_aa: CATGQGGQPQHF
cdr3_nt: TGTGCCACCGGACAGGGTGGACAGCCCCAGCATTTT

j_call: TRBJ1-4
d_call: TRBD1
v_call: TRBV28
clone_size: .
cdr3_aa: CASSSIGTDNEKLFF
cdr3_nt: TGTGCCAGCAGTTCGATCGGGACAGATAATGAAAAACTGTTTTTT

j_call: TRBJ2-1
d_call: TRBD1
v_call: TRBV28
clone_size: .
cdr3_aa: CASRTGGSSYNEQFF
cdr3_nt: TGTGCCAGCAGGACAGGGGGGAGTTCCTACAATGAGCAGTTCTTC

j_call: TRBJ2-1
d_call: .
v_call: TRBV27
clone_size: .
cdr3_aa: CASSLLVAANEQFF
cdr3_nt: TGTGCCAGCAGTTTATTGGTAGCGGCTAATGAGCAGTTCTTC

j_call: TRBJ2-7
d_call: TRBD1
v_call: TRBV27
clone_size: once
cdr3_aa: CASSSTGTGGYEQYF
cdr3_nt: TGTGCCAGCAGTTCAACCGGGACAGGGGGCTACGAGCAGTACTTC

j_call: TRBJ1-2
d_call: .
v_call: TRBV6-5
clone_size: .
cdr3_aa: CASSYSTGNYGYTF
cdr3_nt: TGTGCCAGCAGTTACTCGACTGGAAACTATGGCTACACCTTC

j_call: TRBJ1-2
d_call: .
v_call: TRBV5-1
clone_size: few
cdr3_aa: CASSLEVGTYDYTF
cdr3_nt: TGCGCCAGCAGCTTGGAGGTGGGCACATACGACTACACCTTC

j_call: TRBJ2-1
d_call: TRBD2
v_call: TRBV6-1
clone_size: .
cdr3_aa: CASSDVGGVGEQFF
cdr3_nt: TGTGCCAGCAGTGATGTGGGGGGGGTAGGCGAGCAGTTCTTC

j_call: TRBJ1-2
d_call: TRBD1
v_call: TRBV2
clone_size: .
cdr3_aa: CASRPGQGSGYGYTF
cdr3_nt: TGTGCCAGCCGGCCGGGACAGGGTTCGGGCTATGGCTACACCTTC

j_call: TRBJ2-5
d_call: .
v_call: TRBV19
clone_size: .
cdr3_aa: CASSTSGQKETQYF
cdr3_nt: TGTGCCAGTAGTACCTCAGGACAGAAAGAGACCCAGTACTTC

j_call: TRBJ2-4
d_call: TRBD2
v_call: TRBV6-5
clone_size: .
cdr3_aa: CASSYSSGSAKNIQYF
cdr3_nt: TGTGCCAGCAGTTACTCTAGCGGGAGTGCCAAAAACATTCAGTACTTC

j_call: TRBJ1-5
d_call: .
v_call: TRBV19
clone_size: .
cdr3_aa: CASSRRTENQPQHF
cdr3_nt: TGTGCCAGTAGTAGACGGACAGAAAATCAGCCCCAGCATTTT

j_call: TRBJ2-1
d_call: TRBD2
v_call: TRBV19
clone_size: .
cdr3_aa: CASSIAGGPYNEQFF
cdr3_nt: TGTGCCAGTAGTATAGCGGGAGGGCCCTACAATGAGCAGTTCTTC

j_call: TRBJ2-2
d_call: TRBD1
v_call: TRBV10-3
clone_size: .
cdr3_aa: CAIGGQGGIGELFF
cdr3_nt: TGTGCCATCGGGGGACAGGGAGGGATCGGGGAGCTGTTTTTT

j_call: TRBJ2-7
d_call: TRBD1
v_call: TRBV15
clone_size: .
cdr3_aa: CATSRVIGQGTYEQYF
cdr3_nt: TGTGCCACCAGCAGAGTAATAGGACAGGGTACCTACGAGCAGTACTTC

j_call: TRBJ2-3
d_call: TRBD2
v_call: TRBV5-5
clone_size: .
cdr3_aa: CASSLGREGGTDTQYF
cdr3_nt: TGTGCCAGCAGCTTGGGGCGGGAGGGTGGCACAGATACGCAGTATTTT

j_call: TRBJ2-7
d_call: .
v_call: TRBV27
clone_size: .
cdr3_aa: CAQNGEIDYEQYF
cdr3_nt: TGTGCCCAGAACGGGGAGATTGACTACGAGCAGTACTTC

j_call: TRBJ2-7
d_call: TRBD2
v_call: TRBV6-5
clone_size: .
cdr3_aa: CASRLGLASYEQYF
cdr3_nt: TGTGCCAGCAGACTAGGACTAGCCTCCTACGAGCAGTACTTC

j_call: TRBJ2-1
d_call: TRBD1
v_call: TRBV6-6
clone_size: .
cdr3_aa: CASSWTGIHNEQFF
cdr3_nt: TGTGCCAGCAGCTGGACAGGGATTCACAATGAGCAGTTCTTC

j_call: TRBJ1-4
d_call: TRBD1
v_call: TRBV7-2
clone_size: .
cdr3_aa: CASSYRQGLNEKLFF
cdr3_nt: TGTGCCAGCAGCTATCGACAGGGGTTGAATGAAAAACTGTTTTTT

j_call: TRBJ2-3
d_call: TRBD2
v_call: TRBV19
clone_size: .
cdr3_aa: CATTPTPRTGGTQYF
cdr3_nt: TGTGCCACGACCCCAACACCCCGCACGGGGGGTACGCAGTATTTT

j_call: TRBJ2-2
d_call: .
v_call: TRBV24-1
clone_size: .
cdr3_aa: CATSGAGTNTGELFF
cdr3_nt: TGTGCCACCAGTGGGGCCGGGACGAACACCGGGGAGCTGTTTTTT

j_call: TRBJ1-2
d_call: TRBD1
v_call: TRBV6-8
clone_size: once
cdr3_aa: CASSYSGDSGGYTF
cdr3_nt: TGTGCCAGCAGTTACTCTGGGGACAGCGGGGGCTACACCTTC

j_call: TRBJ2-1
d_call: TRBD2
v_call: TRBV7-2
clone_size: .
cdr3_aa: CASSFPATSGRYNEQFF
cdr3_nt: TGTGCCAGCAGCTTTCCAGCGACTAGCGGGAGGTATAATGAGCAGTTCTTC

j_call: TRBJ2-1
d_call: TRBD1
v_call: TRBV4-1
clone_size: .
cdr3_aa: CASSQSPGQGSNEQFF
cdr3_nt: TGCGCCAGCAGCCAAAGTCCGGGACAGGGGAGCAATGAGCAGTTCTTC

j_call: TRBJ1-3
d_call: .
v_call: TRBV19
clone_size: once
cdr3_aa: CASSIARDSGNTIYF
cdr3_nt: TGTGCCAGTAGTATAGCGCGGGACTCTGGAAACACCATATATTTT

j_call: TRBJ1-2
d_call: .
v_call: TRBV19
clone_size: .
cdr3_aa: CASSLREVYGYTF
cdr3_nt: TGTGCCAGTAGCCTCAGGGAAGTCTATGGCTACACCTTC

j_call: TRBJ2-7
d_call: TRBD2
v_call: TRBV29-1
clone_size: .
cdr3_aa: CSVEDPVGAGLAGEDEYEQYF
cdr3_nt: TGCAGCGTTGAAGATCCGGTTGGCGCGGGACTAGCGGGAGAAGATGAGTACGAGCAGTACTTC

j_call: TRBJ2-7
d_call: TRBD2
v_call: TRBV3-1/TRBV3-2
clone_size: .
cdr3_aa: CASSQGGLASQQSSYEQYF
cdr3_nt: TGTGCCAGCAGCCAAGGGGGACTAGCGAGCCAACAAAGCTCCTACGAGCAGTACTTC

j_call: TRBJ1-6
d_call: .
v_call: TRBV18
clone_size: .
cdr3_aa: CASSPPSAYNSPLHF
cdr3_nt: TGTGCCAGCTCACCACCGTCAGCCTATAATTCACCCCTCCACTTT

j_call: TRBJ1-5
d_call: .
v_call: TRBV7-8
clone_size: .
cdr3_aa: CASSLARDSHNQPQHF
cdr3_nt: TGTGCCAGCAGCTTAGCCCGGGACTCCCACAATCAGCCCCAGCATTTT

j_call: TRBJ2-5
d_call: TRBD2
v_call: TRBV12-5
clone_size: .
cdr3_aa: CASGLDLPGLAGPEETQYF
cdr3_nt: TGTGCTAGTGGTTTGGACCTACCGGGACTAGCGGGGCCAGAAGAGACCCAGTACTTC

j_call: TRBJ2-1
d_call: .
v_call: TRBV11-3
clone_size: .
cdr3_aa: CASSSPLRDNEQFF
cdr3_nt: TGTGCCAGCAGTTCCCCCCTCCGGGACAATGAGCAGTTCTTC

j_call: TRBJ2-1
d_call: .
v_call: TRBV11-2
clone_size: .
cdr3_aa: CASSLARLAYNEQFF
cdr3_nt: TGTGCCAGCAGCTTAGCCCGGCTAGCCTACAATGAGCAGTTCTTC

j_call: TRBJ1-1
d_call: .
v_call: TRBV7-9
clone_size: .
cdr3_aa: CASSDPDRSKPEAFF
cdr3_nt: TGTGCCAGCAGCGACCCTGACAGAAGTAAACCTGAAGCTTTCTTT

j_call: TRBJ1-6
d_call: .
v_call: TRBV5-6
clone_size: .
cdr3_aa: CASQGGSPLHF
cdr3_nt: TGTGCCAGTCAGGGTGGTTCACCCCTCCACTTT

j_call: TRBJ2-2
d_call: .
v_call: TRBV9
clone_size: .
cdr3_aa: CASSVDSTGELFF
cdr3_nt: TGTGCCAGCAGCGTAGATTCGACCGGGGAGCTGTTTTTT